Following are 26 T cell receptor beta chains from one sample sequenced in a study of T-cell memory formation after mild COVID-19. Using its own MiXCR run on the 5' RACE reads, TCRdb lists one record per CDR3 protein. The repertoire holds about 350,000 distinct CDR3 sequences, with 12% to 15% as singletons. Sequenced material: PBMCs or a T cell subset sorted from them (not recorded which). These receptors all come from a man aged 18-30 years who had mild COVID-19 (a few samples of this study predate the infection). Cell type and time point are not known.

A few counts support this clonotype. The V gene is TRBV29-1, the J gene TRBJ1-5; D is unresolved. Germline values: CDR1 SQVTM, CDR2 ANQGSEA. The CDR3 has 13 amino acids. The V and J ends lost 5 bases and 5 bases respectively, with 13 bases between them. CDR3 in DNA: TGCAGCGTTAAAGTGCAAGATGATCAGCCCCAGCATTTT. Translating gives CSVKVQDDQPQHF. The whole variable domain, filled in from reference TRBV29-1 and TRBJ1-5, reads SAVISQKPSRDICQRGTSLTIQCQVDSQVTMMFWYRQQPGQSLTLIATANQGSEATYESGFVIDKFPISRPNLTFSTLTVSNMSPEDSSIYLCSVKVQDDQPQHFGDGTRLSIL.

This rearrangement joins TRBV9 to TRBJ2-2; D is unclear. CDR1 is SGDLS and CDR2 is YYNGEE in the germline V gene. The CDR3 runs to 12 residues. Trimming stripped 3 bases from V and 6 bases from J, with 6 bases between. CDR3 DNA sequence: TGTGCCAGCAGCGCTTTCCCCGGGGAGCTGTTTTTT. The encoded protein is CASSAFPGELFF.

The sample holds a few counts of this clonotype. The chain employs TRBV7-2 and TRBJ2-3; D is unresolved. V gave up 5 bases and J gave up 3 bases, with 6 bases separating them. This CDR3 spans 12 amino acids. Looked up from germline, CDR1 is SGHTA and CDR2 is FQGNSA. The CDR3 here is CASSIKTDTQYF. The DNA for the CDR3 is TGTGCCAGCAGCATCAAGACAGATACGCAGTATTTT.

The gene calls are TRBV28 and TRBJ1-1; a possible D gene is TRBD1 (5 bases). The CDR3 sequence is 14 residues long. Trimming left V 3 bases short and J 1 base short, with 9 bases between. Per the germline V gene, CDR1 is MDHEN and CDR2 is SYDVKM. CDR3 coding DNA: TGTGCCAGCAGTTTTCAGGGAAAGAACACTGAAGCTTTCTTT. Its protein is CASSFQGKNTEAFF.

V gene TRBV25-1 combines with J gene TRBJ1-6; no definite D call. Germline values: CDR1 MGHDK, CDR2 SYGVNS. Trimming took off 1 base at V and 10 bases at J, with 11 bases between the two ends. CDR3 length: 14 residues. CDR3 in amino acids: CASSEWSERSPLHF. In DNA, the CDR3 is TGTGCCAGCAGTGAATGGTCAGAGAGATCACCCCTCCACTTT.

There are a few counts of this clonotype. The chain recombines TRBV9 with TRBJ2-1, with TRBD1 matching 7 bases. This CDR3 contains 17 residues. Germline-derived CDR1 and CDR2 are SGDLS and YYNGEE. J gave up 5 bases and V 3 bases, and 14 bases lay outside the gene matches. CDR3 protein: CASSDPRGKDGDNEQFF. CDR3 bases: TGTGCCAGCAGCGACCCCAGGGGGAAGGATGGCGACAATGAGCAGTTCTTC.

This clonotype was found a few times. The CDR3 nucleotides read TGTGCCAGCAGGGACAGGGGTAACGGGGAGCTGTTTTTT. This encodes CASRDRGNGELFF. The chain couples TRBV7-6 to TRBJ2-2; 9 nucleotides align to TRBD1. Germline assignment: CDR1 SGHVS and CDR2 FNYEAQ. The junction had 3 bases not matched to a gene; V was cut back by 6 bases and J by 7 bases. This CDR3 spans 13 amino acids.

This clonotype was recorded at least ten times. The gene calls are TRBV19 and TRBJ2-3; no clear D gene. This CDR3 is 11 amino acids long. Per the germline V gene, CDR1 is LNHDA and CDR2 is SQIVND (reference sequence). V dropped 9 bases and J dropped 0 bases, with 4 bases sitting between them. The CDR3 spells CARTSTDTQYF. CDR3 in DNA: TGTGCCAGGACTAGCACAGATACGCAGTATTTT.

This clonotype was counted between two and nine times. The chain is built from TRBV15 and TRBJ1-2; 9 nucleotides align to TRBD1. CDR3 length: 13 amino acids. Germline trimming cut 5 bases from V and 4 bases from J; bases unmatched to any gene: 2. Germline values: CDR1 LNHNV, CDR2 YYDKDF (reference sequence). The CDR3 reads CATSRDRVYGYTF. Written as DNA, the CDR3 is TGTGCCACCAGCCGGGACAGGGTCTATGGCTACACCTTC.

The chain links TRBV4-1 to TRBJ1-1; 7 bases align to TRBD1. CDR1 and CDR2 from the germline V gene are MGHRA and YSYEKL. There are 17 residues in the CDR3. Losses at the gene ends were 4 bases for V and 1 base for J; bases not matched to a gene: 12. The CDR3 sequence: CASSLSNPRDRNTEAFF. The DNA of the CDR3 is TGCGCCAGCAGCCTCAGTAATCCCCGGGACAGGAACACTGAAGCTTTCTTT.

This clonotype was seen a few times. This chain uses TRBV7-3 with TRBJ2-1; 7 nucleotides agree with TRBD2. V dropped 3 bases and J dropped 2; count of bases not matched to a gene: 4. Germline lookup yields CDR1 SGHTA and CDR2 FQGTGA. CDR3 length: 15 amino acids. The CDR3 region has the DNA TGTGCCAGCAGCTTTGGCGGGAGTCCCTACAATGAGCAGTTCTTC. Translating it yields CASSFGGSPYNEQFF.

CDR3 bases: TGCAGTGCTAGAGACCCACAGGGAGGGGACGAGCAGTACGTC. Its protein is CSARDPQGGDEQYV. The chain links TRBV20-1 to TRBJ2-7, with a possible D match to TRBD2 (7 bases). Germline V lookup: CDR1 DFQATT, CDR2 SNEGSKA (reference sequence). This CDR3 is built from 14 residues. The ends were cut back, 0 bases at V and 5 bases at J, with 14 bases in the middle.

CDR3: CASSSRDRYTGELFF. In DNA, the CDR3 is TGTGCCAGCAGTTCCCGGGACAGATACACCGGGGAGCTGTTTTTT. This sequence joins TRBV12-3 or TRBV12-4 and TRBJ2-2, with 7 bases fitting TRBD1. V gave up 4 bases and J gave up 3 bases; unmatched junction bases: 5. The CDR3 extends over 15 amino acids.

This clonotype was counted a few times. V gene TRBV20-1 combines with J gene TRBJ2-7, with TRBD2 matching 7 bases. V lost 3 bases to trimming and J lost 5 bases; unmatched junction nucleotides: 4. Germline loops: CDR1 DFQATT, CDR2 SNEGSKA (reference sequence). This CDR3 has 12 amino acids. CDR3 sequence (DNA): TGCAGTGCTAGGGGGGGGAACCACGAGCAGTACGTC. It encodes CSARGGNHEQYV.

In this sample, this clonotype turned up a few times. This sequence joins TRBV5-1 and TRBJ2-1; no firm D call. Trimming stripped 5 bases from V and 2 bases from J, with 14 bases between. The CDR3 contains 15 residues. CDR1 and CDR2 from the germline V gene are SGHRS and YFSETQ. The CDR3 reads CASRADLVAYNEQFF. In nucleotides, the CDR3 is TGCGCCAGCAGGGCAGACCTAGTGGCCTACAATGAGCAGTTCTTC.

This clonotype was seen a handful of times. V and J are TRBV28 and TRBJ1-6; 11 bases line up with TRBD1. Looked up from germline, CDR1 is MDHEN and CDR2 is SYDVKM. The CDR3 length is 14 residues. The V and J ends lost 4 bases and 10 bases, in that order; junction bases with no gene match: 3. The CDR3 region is CASSSGTGGSPLHF. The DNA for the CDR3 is TGTGCCAGCAGTTCTGGGACAGGGGGATCACCCCTCCACTTT.

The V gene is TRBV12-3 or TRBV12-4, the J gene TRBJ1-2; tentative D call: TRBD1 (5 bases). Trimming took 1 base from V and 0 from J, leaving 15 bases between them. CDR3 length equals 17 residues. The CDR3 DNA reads TGTGCCAGCAGTTTAGTTGTGCAGACAGCAGCTAACTATGGCTACACCTTC. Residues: CASSLVVQTAANYGYTF.

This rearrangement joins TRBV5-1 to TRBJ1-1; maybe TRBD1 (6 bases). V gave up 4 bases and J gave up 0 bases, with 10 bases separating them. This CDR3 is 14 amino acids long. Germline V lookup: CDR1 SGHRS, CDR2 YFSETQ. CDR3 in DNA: TGCGCCAGCAGCAGGGGGGACATGAACACTGAAGCTTTCTTT. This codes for CASSRGDMNTEAFF.

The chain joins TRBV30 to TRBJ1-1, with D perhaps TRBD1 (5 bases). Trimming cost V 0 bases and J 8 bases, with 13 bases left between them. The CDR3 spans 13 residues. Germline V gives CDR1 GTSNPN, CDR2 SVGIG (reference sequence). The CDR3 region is CAWSVRSGAEAFF. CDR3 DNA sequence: TGTGCCTGGAGTGTACGGTCCGGGGCCGAAGCTTTCTTT.

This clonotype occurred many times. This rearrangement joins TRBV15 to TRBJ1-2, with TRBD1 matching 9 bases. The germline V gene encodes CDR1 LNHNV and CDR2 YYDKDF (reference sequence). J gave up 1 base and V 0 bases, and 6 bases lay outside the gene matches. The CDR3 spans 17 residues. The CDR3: CATSRDLGQGLNYGYTF. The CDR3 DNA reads TGTGCCACCAGCAGAGATCTGGGACAGGGACTTAACTATGGCTACACCTTC. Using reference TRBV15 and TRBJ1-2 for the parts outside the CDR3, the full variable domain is DAMVIQNPRYQVTQFGKPVTLSCSQTLNHNVMYWYQQKSSQAPKLLFHYYDKDFNNEADTPDNFQSRRPNTSFCFLDIRSPGLGDTAMYLCATSRDLGQGLNYGYTFGSGTRLTVV.

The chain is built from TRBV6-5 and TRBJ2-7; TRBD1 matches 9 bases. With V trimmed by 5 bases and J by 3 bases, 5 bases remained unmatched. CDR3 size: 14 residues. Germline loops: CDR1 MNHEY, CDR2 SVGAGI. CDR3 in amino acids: CASSRDREFYEQYV. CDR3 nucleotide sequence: TGTGCCAGCAGTCGGGACAGGGAATTCTACGAGCAGTACGTC.

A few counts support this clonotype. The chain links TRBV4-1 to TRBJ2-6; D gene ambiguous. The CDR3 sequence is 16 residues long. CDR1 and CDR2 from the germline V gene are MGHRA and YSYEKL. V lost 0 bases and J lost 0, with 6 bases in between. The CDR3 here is CASSQDLHSGANVLTF. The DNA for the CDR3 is TGCGCCAGCAGCCAAGACCTTCACTCTGGGGCCAACGTCCTGACTTTC.

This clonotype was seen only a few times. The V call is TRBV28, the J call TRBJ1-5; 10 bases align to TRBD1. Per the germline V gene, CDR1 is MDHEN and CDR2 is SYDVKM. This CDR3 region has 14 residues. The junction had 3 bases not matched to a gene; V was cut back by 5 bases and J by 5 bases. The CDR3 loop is CASSQGQGHQPQHF. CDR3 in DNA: TGTGCCAGCAGTCAGGGACAGGGGCATCAGCCCCAGCATTTT.

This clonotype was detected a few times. The CDR3 DNA follows: TGCGCCAGCAGCCAAGATGGCGGAGAGCAGTTCTTC. This encodes CASSQDGGEQFF. This chain connects TRBV4-3 to TRBJ2-1; D not certain. This CDR3 is 12 amino acids long. V lost 0 bases to trimming and J lost 10 bases, with 7 bases between them. Germline V gene lookup returns CDR1 LGHNA and CDR2 YSLEER.

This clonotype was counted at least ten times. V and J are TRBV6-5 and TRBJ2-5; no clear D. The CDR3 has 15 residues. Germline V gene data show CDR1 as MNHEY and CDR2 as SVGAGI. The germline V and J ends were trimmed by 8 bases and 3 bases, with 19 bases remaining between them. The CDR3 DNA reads TGTGCCAGCCTTTATCGTATTAGGGTTGAAGAGACCCAGTACTTC. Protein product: CASLYRIRVEETQYF.

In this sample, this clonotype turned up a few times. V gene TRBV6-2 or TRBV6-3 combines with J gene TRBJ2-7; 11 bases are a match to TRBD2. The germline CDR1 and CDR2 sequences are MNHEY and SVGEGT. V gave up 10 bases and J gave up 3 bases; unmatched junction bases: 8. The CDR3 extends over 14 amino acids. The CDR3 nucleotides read TGTGCCATGGCGTCGGGACTAGCGGTCTACGAGCAGTACTTC. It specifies CAMASGLAVYEQYF.